This T cell receptor (beta chain) is from a study of cytomegalovirus exposure and HLA in healthy donors. Across the study: The 120 validation repertoires used the same platform as the approximately 670 first-cohort repertoires (as reported by a later analysis). General observations from the study: The authors enumerated 164 TCR beta chains as linked to cytomegalovirus.

The CDR3 loop spans 15 amino acids. Germline loops: CDR1 MRHNA, CDR2 SNTAGT. Deletions cut 4 bases from V and 2 bases from J, with 11 bases between. This clone was observed a handful of times. Its antigen is as yet unknown. Using immunoSEQ multiplex PCR, the repertoire was profiled, and TCRdb retains in-frame clones only, with some absent. The sample has more than 150,000 clones, roughly 80% seen once. This sequence originates from a woman younger than 30 in good health and CMV-seropositive. The sample was PBMCs. The chain employs TRBV6-4 and TRBJ2-2, with D possibly being TRBD1 (5 bases). The CDR3 nucleotides are TGTGCCAGCAGTGTAACAGGCACCAACACCGGGGAGCTGTTTTTT. Residues: CASSVTGTNTGELFF.